This entry lists 30 T cell receptor beta chains sequenced from one sample in a study of regulatory T cells in long-lasting Graves disease. Time point given: persistent/refractory GD, antithyroid drugs over 5 years with positive TRAb. After RNA was extracted from PBMCs, the TCR library was made from it. Combining iRepertoire HTBI primers with Arm-PCR of CDR3 regions, the authors built TCR beta libraries. TCRdb passed the multiplex PCR reads through MiXCR, listing each CDR3 protein once. The sample lists 400,000 to 500,000 distinct CDR3 sequences; around a fifth were seen once. The starting material was peripheral blood mononuclear cells (PBMCs), obtained when the disease was refractory, from a patient treated with antithyroid drugs. Receptor source: a female donor with Graves disease.

The CDR3 DNA follows: TGCGCCAGCAGTGAGTCTTGGGGGGAGCAGTACTTC. Protein: CASSESWGEQYF. V and J are TRBV10-2 and TRBJ2-7, with D possibly being TRBD1 or TRBD2 (5 bases each). Germline CDR1 reads WSHSY; CDR2 reads SAAADI. The CDR3 is 12 amino acids. V shed 0 bases and J shed 7 bases, with 7 bases lying between them.

This clonotype was recorded many times. This rearrangement joins TRBV2 to TRBJ2-5, with TRBD2 identical over 8 bases. CDR3 size: 15 residues. Germline assignment: CDR1 SNHLY and CDR2 FYNNEI. The J segment lost 5 bases and the V segment lost 4 bases, leaving 9 bases of the junction unmatched. CDR3 sequence reads: CASSVGAGGPETQYF. DNA of the CDR3: TGTGCCAGCAGTGTGGGCGCGGGAGGCCCGGAGACCCAGTACTTC.

This clonotype has at least ten counts. The chain uses TRBV3-1 and TRBJ1-6; D gene ambiguous. The CDR3 spans 15 residues. The V and J ends lost 4 bases and 12 bases respectively, with 19 bases between them. Germline CDR1 is LGHDT and CDR2 is YNNKEL (reference sequence). The CDR3 sequence is CASSPRGSSRLPLHF. CDR3 DNA: TGTGCCAGCAGCCCTCGCGGGAGCAGCCGATTACCCCTCCACTTT.

This clonotype came up many times. The CDR3 loop is CASSWTGSEKLFF. The CDR3 region has the DNA TGTGCCAGCAGTTGGACGGGGAGTGAAAAACTGTTTTTT. The J gene is TRBJ1-4, the V gene TRBV27; D is uncertain. The CDR3 has 13 residues. Germline loops: CDR1 MNHEY, CDR2 SMNVEV (reference sequence). V was cut by 4 bases and J by 7 bases, with 10 bases left in between.

The chain joins TRBV20-1 to TRBJ2-7; TRBD2 matches at 7 bases. The V gene's germline CDR1 is DFQATT and CDR2 SNEGSKA (reference sequence). After removal of 0 bases from V and 5 bases from J, the junction contained 10 bases not matched to a gene. The CDR3 consists of 15 residues. The CDR3 bases are TGCAGTGCTAGAGATCTAGGCGGGAGTAACCACGAGCAGTACTTC. It encodes CSARDLGGSNHEQYF.

The table lists this clonotype with many counts. The rearrangement uses TRBV6-2 or TRBV6-3 and TRBJ2-2; D not certain. The CDR3 has 13 residues. The V gene lost 2 bases and the J gene lost 5 bases, with 6 bases spanning the gap. The germline V gene has CDR1 MNHEY and CDR2 SVGEGT. CDR3 region: CASSYVETGELFF. The CDR3, as DNA: TGTGCCAGCAGTTACGTGGAGACCGGGGAGCTGTTTTTT.

In its sample, this clonotype was seen many times. V gene TRBV10-3 combines with J gene TRBJ1-1; 9 nucleotides match TRBD1. This CDR3 has 13 amino acids. Germline loops: CDR1 ENHRY, CDR2 SYGVKD. The V and J ends lost 6 bases and 3 bases, in that order; junction bases with no gene match: 2. CDR3 region: CAIRRTGDTEAFF. The CDR3 DNA sequence: TGTGCCATCAGGAGGACAGGGGACACTGAAGCTTTCTTT.

This clonotype came up many times. The rearrangement links TRBV2 to TRBJ2-7, with D perhaps given as TRBD1 or TRBD2 (5 bases each). From germline, CDR1 is SNHLY and CDR2 FYNNEI. With 10 bases removed from V and 0 bases from J, the gap between germline ends came to 19 bases. The CDR3 loop spans 15 amino acids. CDR3 amino acids: CATTKSGTGSYEQYF. The CDR3 nucleotides are TGTGCCACCACCAAATCGGGGACCGGCTCCTACGAGCAGTACTTC. The full variable domain, in which reference TRBV2 and TRBJ2-7 provide the parts outside the CDR3, is EPEVTQTPSHQVTQMGQEVILRCVPISNHLYFYWYRQILGQKVEFLVSFYNNEISEKSEIFDDQFSVERPDGSNFTLKIRSTKLEDSAMYFCATTKSGTGSYEQYFGPGTRLTVT.

The chain links TRBV15 to TRBJ2-7; D gene uncertain. This CDR3 spans 14 amino acids. V was pared by 5 bases and J by 0 bases, with 11 bases between. From germline, CDR1 is LNHNV and CDR2 YYDKDF (reference sequence). The CDR3 region is CATSAPKSSYEQYF. The CDR3 DNA is TGTGCCACCAGCGCCCCAAAGAGCTCCTACGAGCAGTACTTC.

Ten or more counts support this clonotype. V and J are TRBV29-1 and TRBJ2-7; D call uncertain. CDR3 length: 12 amino acids. V was cut by 5 bases and J by 6 bases, with 14 bases left in between. Germline V gives CDR1 SQVTM, CDR2 ANQGSEA. CDR3 bases: TGCAGCGTTACTCTTGGATTAGGCGAGCAGTACTTC. Its protein product is CSVTLGLGEQYF.

The chain recombines TRBV20-1 with TRBJ1-6, with 8 bases identical to TRBD1. The CDR3 runs to 12 residues. Losses at the gene ends were 7 bases for V and 9 bases for J; bases not matched to a gene: 5. Germline CDR1 is DFQATT and CDR2 is SNEGSKA (reference sequence). The CDR3 region is CSVGQGVSPLHF. Here the CDR3 DNA reads TGCAGTGTCGGACAGGGCGTTTCACCCCTCCACTTT.

This clonotype has only a few counts. The V gene is TRBV6-2 or TRBV6-3, the J gene TRBJ1-5; unclear D gene. This CDR3 spans 13 amino acids. V was cut by 2 bases and J by 6 bases, with 8 bases left in between. CDR1 is MNHEY and CDR2 is SVGEGT in the germline V gene. The CDR3 DNA reads as TGTGCCAGCAGTTACGCAATGGGTCAGCCCCAGCATTTT. Translated: CASSYAMGQPQHF.

The chain uses TRBV7-9 and TRBJ2-1, with D possibly matching TRBD1 (5 bases). The CDR3 sequence is 15 residues long. V was cut by 5 bases and J by 4 bases, with 15 bases left in between. Looked up from germline, CDR1 is SEHNR and CDR2 is FQNEAQ (reference sequence). In nucleotides, the CDR3 is TGTGCCAGCAGCCAACCCGCACAGGATTACAATGAGCAGTTCTTC. Its translation: CASSQPAQDYNEQFF.

This clonotype occurred many times. The V and J genes are TRBV6-1 and TRBJ1-1; no clear D gene. V was shortened by 1 base and J by 0 bases, with 9 bases between the two germline ends. The CDR3 extends over 15 amino acids. CDR1 is MNHNS and CDR2 is SASEGT in the germline V gene. The CDR3 sequence: CASSEEGGMNTEAFF. For the CDR3, the DNA is TGTGCCAGCAGTGAAGAAGGAGGCATGAACACTGAAGCTTTCTTT.

This clonotype was detected ten times or more. V gene TRBV28 combines with J gene TRBJ1-1, with D unclear. Looked up from germline, CDR1 is MDHEN and CDR2 is SYDVKM. CDR3 length: 13 residues. Trimming removed 2 bases from V and 2 bases from J, with 6 bases in between. CDR3 sequence reads: CASSLRGNTEAFF. The CDR3 bases are TGTGCCAGCAGTTTACGGGGAAACACTGAAGCTTTCTTT.

The J gene is TRBJ1-1, the V gene TRBV27, with TRBD1 matching 9 bases. The CDR3 consists of 14 residues. Germline CDR1 MNHEY, CDR2 SMNVEV (reference sequence). Trimming at V came to 4 bases and at J to 8 bases, leaving 8 bases not matched to a gene. CDR3 protein: CASSSTGGRGEAFF. The CDR3 region has the DNA TGTGCCAGCAGTTCGACAGGGGGGCGCGGGGAAGCTTTCTTT.

This clonotype was counted many times. The chain joins TRBV27 to TRBJ2-7, with 10 bases that match TRBD1. This CDR3 has 15 residues. Germline CDR1 reads MNHEY; CDR2 reads SMNVEV (reference sequence). The trim removed 3 bases at V and 3 bases at J, leaving 5 bases unmatched. The CDR3 coding sequence is TGTGCCAGCAGTTTTGGGACAGGGGCCCACTACGAGCAGTACTTC. Translated: CASSFGTGAHYEQYF.

This clonotype was counted only a few times. The chain links TRBV28 to TRBJ2-1; maybe TRBD2 (6 bases). The CDR3 consists of 15 residues. V dropped 0 bases and J dropped 5 bases, with 11 bases sitting between them. Germline loops: CDR1 MDHEN, CDR2 SYDVKM. The CDR3 sequence: CASSLWGTRDNEQFF. CDR3 DNA sequence: TGTGCCAGCAGTTTATGGGGGACTCGGGACAATGAGCAGTTCTTC. The variable domain in full, completed from reference TRBV28 and TRBJ2-1, reads DVKVTQSSRYLVKRTGEKVFLECVQDMDHENMFWYRQDPGLGLRLIYFSYDVKMKEKGDIPEGYSVSREKKERFSLILESASTNQTSMYLCASSLWGTRDNEQFFGPGTRLTVL.

This clonotype appeared a few times. A read error may account for a junction end that differs from germline. V usage is TRBV7-9 and J usage is TRBJ2-5; 11 bases are shared with TRBD2. The CDR3 runs to 15 residues. The germline gives CDR1 SEHNR, CDR2 FQNEAQ (reference sequence). The CDR3 loop reads CASSVAGGIRETQYF. The CDR3 nucleotides are TGTGCCAGCAGCGTAGCGGGAGGGATAAGAGAGACCCAGTACTTC. Based on the CDR3 plus reference TRBV7-9 and TRBJ2-5, the full variable domain is DTGVSQNPRHKITKRGQNVTFRCDPISEHNRLYWYRQTLGQGPEFLTYFQNEAQLEKSRLLSDRFSAERPKGSFSTLEIQRTEQGDSAMYLCASSVAGGIRETQYFGPGTRLLVL.

About this clonotype: A much larger clone lies a single base off, so this may be a read error. The V and J genes are TRBV2 and TRBJ1-5; perhaps TRBD1 as D (5 bases). V was trimmed by 7 bases and J by 5 bases, leaving 21 bases between them. CDR1 SNHLY and CDR2 FYNNEI come from the germline V gene. The CDR3 is made up of 16 amino acids. CDR3 protein: CASTLRARSRDQPQHF. CDR3 DNA: TGTGCCAGCACCCTCAGGGCCAGGAGTCGTGATCAGCCCCAGCATTTT.

This clonotype was found many times. The chain has TRBV6-1 and TRBJ1-6, with D maybe TRBD1 (5 bases). The CDR3 totals 15 residues. Germline loops: CDR1 MNHNS, CDR2 SASEGT. V lost 7 bases to trimming and J lost 7 bases, with 17 bases between them. The CDR3 DNA follows: TGTGCCAGCACCCCAACCGGGACGAGGAATTCACCCCTCCACTTT. It specifies CASTPTGTRNSPLHF.

This chain connects TRBV6-1 to TRBJ2-5; 10 bases fit TRBD2. V lost 2 bases and J lost 2; bases outside the gene matches: 8. Germline V gives CDR1 MNHNS, CDR2 SASEGT. This CDR3 region has 17 residues. CDR3 coding DNA: TGTGCCAGCAGTGAACGGTCTAGCGGGAGTTGGCAAGAGACCCAGTACTTC. It codes for CASSERSSGSWQETQYF.

This clonotype has only a few counts. The CDR3 nucleotides read TGCAGTGCTACGGGTCCTGGGTCAGCTCGACGAACCACGACATCATCGCCCCAGCATTTT. This sequence encodes CSATGPGSARRTTTSSPQHF. The V and J genes are TRBV20-1 and TRBJ1-5, with D uncertain. Germline CDR1 is DFQATT and CDR2 is SNEGSKA (reference sequence). The germline V and J ends were trimmed by 4 bases and 9 bases, with 37 bases remaining between them. The CDR3 runs to 20 residues.

The chain has TRBV15 and TRBJ2-7; D unclear. CDR3 size: 15 residues. Trimming removed 0 bases at V and 2 bases at J, with 11 bases between. The germline V gene has CDR1 LNHNV and CDR2 YYDKDF (reference sequence). CDR3 DNA: TGTGCCACCAGCAGAGATTCGAGCGTAACCTACGAGCAGTACTTC. Protein: CATSRDSSVTYEQYF.

Many counts were recorded for this clonotype. CDR3 amino acids: CASAGTGRRYEQYF. CDR3 nucleotide sequence: TGTGCCAGCGCCGGGACAGGGAGGCGCTACGAGCAGTACTTC. This rearrangement joins TRBV6-1 to TRBJ2-7, with 9 bases identical to TRBD1. The V segment lost 8 bases and the J segment 3 bases; nucleotides outside the gene matches: 8. This CDR3 has 14 residues. Per germline, CDR1 MNHNS and CDR2 SASEGT.

This clonotype was seen repeatedly, ten times or more. The genes are TRBV3-1 and TRBJ2-7, with D perhaps TRBD2 (5 bases). The CDR3 has 13 amino acids. Trimming cost V 4 bases and J 4 bases, with 11 bases left between them. From germline, CDR1 is LGHDT and CDR2 YNNKEL (reference sequence). In DNA, the CDR3 is TGTGCCAGCAGCCGATCGGGGATGTACGAGCAGTACTTC. This encodes CASSRSGMYEQYF.

This clonotype was recorded once. The rearrangement joins TRBV28 to TRBJ2-1, with D perhaps matching TRBD2 (6 bases). The CDR3 has 14 residues. V lost 6 bases to trimming and J lost 6 bases, with 15 bases between them. Per the germline V gene, CDR1 is MDHEN and CDR2 is SYDVKM. The CDR3 DNA follows: TGTGCCAGCAGGACTAGTATTGGGTCCAATGAGCAGTTCTTC. Translation gives CASRTSIGSNEQFF.

This clonotype showed up many times. This chain uses TRBV27 with TRBJ2-7; D is tentatively TRBD1 or TRBD2 (5 bases each). The germline V and J ends were trimmed by 5 bases and 3 bases, with 20 bases remaining between them. The CDR3 runs to 16 residues. Germline V CDR1 and CDR2: MNHEY, SMNVEV (reference sequence). CDR3 loop: CASSTNRDRWLYEQYF. As DNA, the CDR3 is TGTGCCAGCAGTACAAACCGGGACCGCTGGCTCTACGAGCAGTACTTC.

The chain recombines TRBV11-2 with TRBJ2-5, with D possibly matching TRBD1 (6 bases). V lost 0 bases to trimming and J lost 5 bases, with 10 bases between them. The CDR3 sequence is 14 residues long. Germline V gene data show CDR1 as SGHAT and CDR2 as FQNNGV. The CDR3 region is CASSLEQGYETQYF. The CDR3 nucleotides are TGTGCCAGCAGCTTAGAACAGGGTTACGAGACCCAGTACTTC.

This clonotype was found many times. This chain links TRBV24-1 with TRBJ2-7, with a possible D match to TRBD2 (6 bases). The CDR3 is 14 amino acids. Germline V gene lookup returns CDR1 KGHDR and CDR2 SFDVKD. Trimming cost V 12 bases and J 2 bases, with 19 bases left between them. The CDR3 is CAAPGEVGPYEQYF. CDR3 nucleotide sequence: TGTGCCGCCCCCGGGGAGGTGGGCCCCTACGAGCAGTACTTC.